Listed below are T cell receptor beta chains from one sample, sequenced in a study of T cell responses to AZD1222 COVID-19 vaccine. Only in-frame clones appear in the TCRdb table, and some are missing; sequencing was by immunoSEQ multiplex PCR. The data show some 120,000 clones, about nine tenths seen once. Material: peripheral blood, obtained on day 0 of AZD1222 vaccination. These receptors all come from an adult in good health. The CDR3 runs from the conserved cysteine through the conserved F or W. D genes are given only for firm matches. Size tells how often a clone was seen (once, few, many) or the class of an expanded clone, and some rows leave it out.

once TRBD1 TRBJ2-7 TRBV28 TGTGCCAGCAGTACAGGACAGGTGGCCTACGAGCAGTACTTC CASSTGQVAYEQYF
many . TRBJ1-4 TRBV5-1 TGCGCCAGCAGCTTCGGGGACAAGAATGAAAAACTGTTTTTT CASSFGDKNEKLFF
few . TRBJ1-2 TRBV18 TGTGCCAGCTCACCACAACGTGAAGGATATGGCTACACCTTC CASSPQREGYGYTF
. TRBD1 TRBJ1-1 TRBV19 TGTGCCAGTAAGGGGGGACAGGGGTCATTTCGGAACACTGAAGCTTTCTTT CASKGGQGSFRNTEAFF
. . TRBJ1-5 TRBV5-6 TGTGCCAGCAGCTTGATTCAGTTCTATAGCAATCAGCCCCAGCATTTT CASSLIQFYSNQPQHF
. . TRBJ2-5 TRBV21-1 TGTGCCAGCACCCTTAAAGCTACCCCGGAAGGGCCTCGGACAAAGGCCGAGACCCAGTACTTC CASTLKATPEGPRTKAETQYF
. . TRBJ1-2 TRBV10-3 TGTGCCATCAGTGAGGAACACTATGGCTACACCTTC CAISEEHYGYTF
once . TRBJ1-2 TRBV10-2 TGCGCCAGCAGTATCCGGGACCACTATGGCTACACCTTC CASSIRDHYGYTF
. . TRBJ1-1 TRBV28 TGTGCCAGCACCCGGCAGGGGCGACTGAACACTGAAGCTTTCTTT CASTRQGRLNTEAFF
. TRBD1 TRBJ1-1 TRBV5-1 TGCGCCAGCAGCCCACCAGGGGGCGGGAGTGAAGCTTTCTTT CASSPPGGGSEAFF
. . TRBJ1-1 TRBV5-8 TGTGCCAGCTCAACCGGGGGGGGCAACACTGAAGCTTTCTTT CASSTGGGNTEAFF
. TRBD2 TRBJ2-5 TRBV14 TGTGCCAGCAGCCACCTGGGACTAGCGGTCGGGGGAGAGACCCAGTACTTC CASSHLGLAVGGETQYF
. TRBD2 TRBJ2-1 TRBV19 TGTGCCAGTAGTTGGCTAGCGGGACACAATGAGCAGTTCTTC CASSWLAGHNEQFF
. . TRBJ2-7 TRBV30 TGTGCCTGGAGTGTACGTCTCCGGGGCGAGCAGTACTTC CAWSVRLRGEQYF
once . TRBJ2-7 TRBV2 TGTGCCAGCAGTGAAGCTACGGGGCCCTTTCCCCTCGAGCAGTACTTC CASSEATGPFPLEQYF
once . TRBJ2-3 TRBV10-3 TGTGCCATCAGTGAGACAGATACGCAGTATTTT CAISETDTQYF
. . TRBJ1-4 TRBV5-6 TGTGCCAGCAGCTCTGAGTTGGAGGCAGGATACAATGAAAAACTGTTTTTT CASSSELEAGYNEKLFF
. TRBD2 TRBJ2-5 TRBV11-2 TGTGCCAGCAGCTTCGGGACTAGCGGGGGGGGAGAGACCCAGTACTTC CASSFGTSGGGETQYF
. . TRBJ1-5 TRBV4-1 TGCGCCAGCAGCCAAGTGCAGGGGAGCAATCAGCCCCAGCATTTT CASSQVQGSNQPQHF
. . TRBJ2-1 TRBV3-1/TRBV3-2 TGTGCCAGCAGGGCCTTAGGTACAGGGGGGGATGAGCAGTTCTTC CASRALGTGGDEQFF
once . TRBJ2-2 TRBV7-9 TGTGCCAGCAGCTTAGCTGCGGCAGACACCGGGGAGCTGTTTTTT CASSLAAADTGELFF
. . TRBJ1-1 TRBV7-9 TGTGCCAGCGCCCACCTTGAAGCTTTCTTT CASAHLEAFF
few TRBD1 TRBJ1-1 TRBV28 TGTGCCAGCAGTCAGTCGACAGGGACCATGAACACTGAAGCTTTCTTT CASSQSTGTMNTEAFF
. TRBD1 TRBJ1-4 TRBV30 TGTGCCTGGAGTGGGACAGGGATTGAAAAACTGTTTTTT CAWSGTGIEKLFF
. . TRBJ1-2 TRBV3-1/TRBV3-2 TGTGCCAGCAGCCGCGCGGGGGTTGGCTACACCTTC CASSRAGVGYTF
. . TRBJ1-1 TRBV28 TGTGCCAGCAGTTTACAACGGGACGTTGAAGCTTTCTTT CASSLQRDVEAFF
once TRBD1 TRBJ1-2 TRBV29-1 TGCAGCGTCCGGGACAGTAACTATGGCTACACCTTC CSVRDSNYGYTF
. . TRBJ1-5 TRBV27 TGTGCCAGTCGGGAGGGGAATCGGAATCAGCCCCAGCATTTT CASREGNRNQPQHF
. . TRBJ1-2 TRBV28 TGTGCCAGCAGTGCCTTCGGGTTCTATGGCTACACCTTC CASSAFGFYGYTF
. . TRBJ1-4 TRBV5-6 TGTGCCAGCAGTCGCTTGGGGCCAGGGTTGGATGAAAAACTGTTTTTT CASSRLGPGLDEKLFF
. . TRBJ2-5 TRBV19 TGTGCCACGCGGGGGCCCTCCCAAGAGACCCAGTACTTC CATRGPSQETQYF
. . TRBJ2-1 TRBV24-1 TGTGCCACCAGTGGGGGAGGATCCTACAATGAGCAGTTCTTC CATSGGGSYNEQFF
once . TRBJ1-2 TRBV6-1 TGTGCCAGCAGTGAATTATCGGGGGGCTACACCTTC CASSELSGGYTF
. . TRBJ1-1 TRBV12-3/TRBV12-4 TGTGCCAGCAGTTTTTCCGGGGAACACATCTTT CASSFSGEHIF
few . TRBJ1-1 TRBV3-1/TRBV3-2 TGTGCCAGCAGCCAAGCGGGTGAAGCTTTCTTT CASSQAGEAFF
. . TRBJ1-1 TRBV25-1 TGTGCCAGCAGTGTTGGGATTGAAGCTTTCTTT CASSVGIEAFF
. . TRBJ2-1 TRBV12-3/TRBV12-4 TGTGCCGCGGGGGCCTACTCCTACAATGAGCAGTTCTTC CAAGAYSYNEQFF
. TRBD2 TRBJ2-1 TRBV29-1 TGCAGCGTTGAAGACTGGACTAGCTTTGAGCAGTTCTTC CSVEDWTSFEQFF
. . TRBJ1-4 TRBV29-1 TGCAGCGGTCAGGGTTCCTATAATGAAAAACTGTTTTTT CSGQGSYNEKLFF
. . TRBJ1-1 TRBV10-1 TGCGCCAGCAGTGGAGCCCACCATCCTAGGGCAGGATCAAACACTGAAGCTTTCTTT CASSGAHHPRAGSNTEAFF
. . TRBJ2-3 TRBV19 TGTGCCACCAGGCGGGACACCGGTAGCGATACGCAGTATTTT CATRRDTGSDTQYF